This passage covers 9 T cell receptor beta chains from one sample sequenced in a study of human T cells and chemical hapten exposure. TCRdb processed the RACE reads anew with MiXCR; each CDR3 protein has one entry. The sample records more than 70,000 distinct CDR3 sequences, approximately 9% being singletons. Time point indicated: healthy volunteer bleed at 2 weeks. The study extracted total RNA from unfractionated whole blood. Sequenced input: whole blood. The receptors here all came from a female donor in good health. Some clones in this sample may be carry-over from other donors' samples.

The chain carries TRBV5-1 and TRBJ1-4; tentative D call: TRBD1 (6 bases). The V gene's germline CDR1 is SGHRS and CDR2 YFSETQ. The CDR3 runs to 16 residues. The V and J ends lost 0 bases and 4 bases respectively, with 13 bases between them. CDR3 sequence reads: CASSLALGQLNEKLFF. The CDR3 nucleotides are TGCGCCAGCAGCTTGGCCTTAGGACAGCTTAATGAAAAACTGTTTTTT.

This clonotype occurred a few times. The rearrangement links TRBV6-5 to TRBJ2-7; 9 bases are shared with TRBD2. CDR3 length equals 18 residues. V was clipped by 0 bases and J by 8 bases; unmatched bases: 17. Germline loops: CDR1 MNHEY, CDR2 SVGAGI. The CDR3 nucleotides read TGTGCCAGCAGTTACTCCGGGCCGGGCGGGAGGGAATTCTATCAGCAGTACTTC. Protein sequence: CASSYSGPGGREFYQQYF.

The J gene is TRBJ1-4, the V gene TRBV6-5; D not resolved. This CDR3 spans 14 amino acids. Germline CDR1 and CDR2: MNHEY and SVGAGI. Trimming pared 5 bases from V and 5 bases from J, leaving 12 bases between. DNA of the CDR3: TGTGCCAGCAGTCCTGAACGGGTCAATGAAAAACTGTTTTTT. Translating it yields CASSPERVNEKLFF.

This clonotype occurred many times. This chain connects TRBV2 to TRBJ1-4, with TRBD1 identical over 7 bases. The CDR3 runs 15 residues. V shed 4 bases and J 7 bases; nucleotides not matched to a gene: 9. Germline lookup yields CDR1 SNHLY and CDR2 FYNNEI. The CDR3 is CASSGLQGNSEKLFF. Written as DNA, the CDR3 is TGTGCCAGCAGTGGCCTACAGGGGAATAGTGAAAAACTGTTTTTT.

This clonotype was seen only a few times. The genes are TRBV7-9 and TRBJ2-7, with 9 bases matching TRBD2. V lost 7 bases to trimming and J lost 3 bases; unmatched junction nucleotides: 4. There are 13 residues in the CDR3. Per germline, CDR1 SEHNR and CDR2 FQNEAQ (reference sequence). CDR3: CASTATSGYEQYF. The CDR3 DNA follows: TGTGCCAGCACCGCGACTAGCGGCTACGAGCAGTACTTC.

This chain uses TRBV19 with TRBJ1-5; no clear D. CDR1 and CDR2 (germline): LNHDA, SQIVND (reference sequence). The V gene lost 6 bases and the J gene lost 0 bases, with 9 bases spanning the gap. The CDR3 is made up of 14 amino acids. The CDR3 loop is CASRNSYSNQPQHF. The CDR3 DNA is TGTGCCAGTAGAAACAGTTATAGCAATCAGCCCCAGCATTTT.

This clonotype was picked up a small number of times. The V gene is TRBV12-3 or TRBV12-4, the J gene TRBJ2-2, with D uncertain. The CDR3 runs 12 residues. The V end was cut by 5 bases, the J end by 3 bases, with 4 bases between. CDR3 nucleotide sequence: TGTGCCAGCAGTCGGGACACCGGGGAGCTGTTTTTT. It specifies CASSRDTGELFF.

At least ten counts were recorded for this clonotype. The CDR3 bases are TGTGCCAGCAGCGATATCGGACAGGGGGCAAAAGAGCAGTACTTC. It specifies CASSDIGQGAKEQYF. J is TRBJ2-7 and V is TRBV7-2; TRBD1 agrees at 11 bases. This CDR3 region has 15 residues. Germline V gives CDR1 SGHTA, CDR2 FQGNSA. Losses at the gene ends were 5 bases for V and 7 bases for J; bases not matched to a gene: 10.

This sequence joins TRBV4-2 and TRBJ2-2; D perhaps matches TRBD2 (6 bases). The CDR3 has 16 residues. Per the germline V gene, CDR1 is LGHNA and CDR2 is YNFKEQ. Trimming cost V 3 bases and J 4 bases, with 15 bases left between them. DNA of the CDR3: TGTGCCAGCAGCCAGACAGCGGAGGGTGTCACCGGGGAGCTGTTTTTT. Encoded protein: CASSQTAEGVTGELFF.